This T cell receptor (beta chain) originates from a study of cytomegalovirus exposure and HLA in healthy donors. In its sample, this clone ranks as medium-sized (0.01 to 0.1%). Its specificity is not known. Whole-study results and caveats: Investigators reported 164 TCR beta chains as tied to cytomegalovirus. The tendency of first-cohort TCR clusters to co-occur in the 120 or so validation repertoires was identified by a subsequent analysis.

Some clones are missing from TCRdb's copy, which holds only in-frame ones; the method was immunoSEQ multiplex PCR. The sample lists around 60,000 clones; about 91% were seen once. V lost 7 bases, J lost 3 bases, and 7 bases stayed unmatched. The CDR3 extends over 14 amino acids. Germline V gene data show CDR1 as MNHNS and CDR2 as SASEGT. The sequencing input was PBMCs. V gene TRBV6-1 combines with J gene TRBJ2-7, with 9 bases that match TRBD2. This TCR came from a young woman in good health and CMV-seronegative. CDR3 nucleotide sequence: TGTGCCAGCACTTTTGGTAGCGGGAGCTACGAGCAGTACTTC. Its translation is CASTFGSGSYEQYF.